This TCR beta chain was sequenced for a study of PD-L1 blockade in urothelial cancer. Germline V CDR1 and CDR2: SGDLS, YYNGEE. This CDR3 contains 15 residues. The V and J ends lost 1 base and 7 bases respectively, with 12 bases between them. Stated time point: peripheral blood 6 weeks after treatment start. This clone was seen a handful of times. The table came from immunoSEQ multiplex PCR; TCRdb's copy has only in-frame clones and leaves some out. In the table there are around 100,000 clones, 91% of which are singletons. The gene calls are TRBV9 and TRBJ1-6, with D tentatively TRBD1 (6 bases). This sequence was found in a man aged 55 to 70 with urothelial cancer. The material sequenced was PBMCs, taken around atezolizumab (anti-PD-L1) treatment. DNA of the CDR3: TGTGCCAGCAGCGTACAGGACAGCCCGAATTCACCCCTCCACTTT. Amino acids: CASSVQDSPNSPLHF.